The entry that follows covers one TCR beta chain sequence. Its antigen is unknown. These data come from a study of shared clonotypes between healthy human individuals. Notes on the study in general: A reduction in generation probabilities was seen for non-shared clonotypes relative to those shared by all four donors.

The table came from immunoSEQ multiplex PCR; TCRdb's copy has only in-frame clones and leaves some out. The data show more than 550,000 clones, 90% seen once. The germline V and J ends were trimmed by 4 bases and 8 bases, with 9 bases remaining between them. The CDR3 totals 12 residues. Germline values: CDR1 SNHLY, CDR2 FYNNEI. The sample was memory CD8+ T cells from PBMCs. Subset denoted: CD45RO+ cells pooled with CCR7-negative TemRA cells. The chain couples TRBV2 to TRBJ2-1; D not resolved. The sequence was obtained from a man in his late teens or twenties in good health. Some clones in this sample may be carry-over from other donors' samples. This CDR3 is CASSGLWDEQFF. CDR3 coding DNA: TGTGCCAGCAGTGGCCTGTGGGATGAGCAGTTCTTC.